This T cell receptor beta chain was sequenced for a study of CD8 T cells in Susac syndrome (dated by TCRdb to between 2018 and 2020). Regarding the complete study: Of the Susac syndrome patients who were sequenced, about eight were in clinical remission while about six had clinically active disease. At blood withdrawal, Susac syndrome patients were either therapy-naive, taking corticosteroids (in some cases with IVIg as well), or taking IVIg alone. Repertoire sequencing was used to test whether CD8+ T cell activation and differentiation in Susac syndrome was antigen driven. Clonality of the CD8+ T cell repertoire was compared between around 13 healthy donors, approximately 14 Susac syndrome patients and about 15 multiple sclerosis patients.

High-throughput TCR beta sequencing profiled peripheral blood CD8+ and CD4+ T cells from healthy donors, Susac syndrome patients and multiple sclerosis patients. Recently defined diagnostic criteria for definite or probable disease were met by the Susac syndrome patients. Bulk CD8+ and CD4+ T cells were purified by magnetic negative isolation, while CD8+ TEMRA cells were enriched using FACS. Blood was drawn into EDTA tubes, processed within 24 hours, and PBMCs were isolated by density gradient centrifugation. PBMCs intended for TCR sequencing were frozen in liquid nitrogen and were later thawed in a 37 degrees C water bath. The sorted or isolated CD4+, CD8+ and CD8+ TEMRA cells had a purity of 90% or higher. With regard to this clonotype: Its antigen has not been determined. Base qualities are not recorded, but no much larger clone differs from it by a single base.

RNA was extracted with the RNeasy kit and roughly 0.5 to 1 ug was reverse transcribed using random hexamers. The immunoSEQ multiplex PCR assay, which covers 54 Vbeta and 13 Jbeta segments, was used to amplify TCR beta CDR3 regions. PCR amplification bias was corrected using a synthetic template baseline for primer optimization and computational correction. In the source study's methods: Reads were annotated to V, D and J genes per IMGT and analyzed with immunoSEQ Analyzer, keeping only productive sequences. Clonality was computed as one minus Shannon entropy normalized by log2 of the number of productive unique sequences. For each patient and control, public and private clones were evaluated within the 100 most prevalent clones. A clone was defined as Susac-specific if it was absent from the healthy and MS cohorts, from more than 850 published viral clones and from other ImmuneACCESS disease sequences. TCRdb reanalyzed the raw reads on its own, using fastp at Q25 for trimming and MiXCR for clone calling, and kept in-frame beta chains. Each CDR3 protein appears once, grouped with its most common genes and DNA. TCRdb assigned the V and J calls; the authors' analysis was not used. The sample table records about 190,000 distinct CDR3 sequences; approximately 95% of these occur just once. The ten largest make up about 0.15% of the sample.

Points the paper makes about the study in general: CD8+ repertoires in Susac syndrome showed clonal expansion, which was highest in CD8+ TEMRA cells and was greater in clinically active patients than in remitting patients. The number of individuals in the TCR sequencing and HLA analysis was recognized as being relatively small. In the total CD8+ and CD8+ TEMRA repertoires, around 17 and five Susac-specific public clones, respectively, were identified.

Sample: CD8+ T cells from PBMCs. The clonotype originates from a human donor with Susac syndrome.

The CDR3 is CASREQGSNTEAFF. Here is the DNA: TGTGCCAGCAGGGAACAGGGAAGTAACACTGAAGCTTTCTTT. The rearranged segments are TRBV12-3 or TRBV12-4 and TRBJ1-1; a tentative D call is TRBD1 (6 bases match). From its cysteine to its phenylalanine, the CDR3 spans 14 amino acids. Only the CDR3 region is kept as DNA, spanning 42 bases read in frame from base 1. V loses 6 bases, J loses 2 bases, and the germline ends lie 13 bases apart.